The 2 T cell receptor beta chains listed next were all sequenced from one sample in a study of blood T cell repertoires in COVID-19. Generated by immunoSEQ multiplex PCR, the TCRdb table keeps only in-frame clones and is missing some. The repertoire holds about 92,000 clones, with about 78% as singletons. Material: peripheral blood. These receptors were collected from a middle-aged man who had recovered from COVID-19.

V gene TRBV5-5 combines with J gene TRBJ2-7; 7 bases align to TRBD1. From germline, CDR1 is SGHKS and CDR2 YYEKEE (reference sequence). Trimming at V came to 2 bases and at J to 3 bases, leaving 5 bases not matched to a gene. The CDR3 length is 14 residues. CDR3 loop: CASSLDRVIYEQYF. CDR3 coding DNA: TGTGCCAGCAGCTTAGACAGGGTGATCTACGAGCAGTACTTC.

This rearrangement joins TRBV20-1 to TRBJ2-1, with a weak D call TRBD2 (6 bases). CDR1 DFQATT and CDR2 SNEGSKA come from the germline V gene (reference sequence). V gave up 0 bases and J gave up 14 bases, with 8 bases separating them. The CDR3 has 10 residues. The CDR3 region is CSARDQREFF. CDR3 sequence (DNA): TGCAGTGCTAGAGATCAGCGGGAGTTCTTC.